What follows are 10 T cell receptor beta chains derived from one specimen sequenced in a study of T cell responses to AZD1222 COVID-19 vaccine. Here immunoSEQ multiplex PCR was the method, and the copy in TCRdb shows in-frame clones only, minus some. The table lists 130,000 to 150,000 clones, around 87% of them singletons. The sample was peripheral blood, taken on day 0 of AZD1222 vaccination. The receptors come from an adult in good health.

The chain links TRBV19 to TRBJ2-3; D is possibly TRBD1 (6 bases). CDR3 size: 14 residues. Deletions cut 7 bases from V and 2 bases from J, with 13 bases between. Germline V gene sequence: CDR1 LNHDA, CDR2 SQIVND (reference sequence). The DNA of the CDR3 is TGTGCCAGTATGCAGGGGCGAACCACAGATACGCAGTATTTT. This sequence encodes CASMQGRTTDTQYF. Combining the CDR3 with reference TRBV19 and TRBJ2-3 gives the whole variable domain DGGITQSPKYLFRKEGQNVTLSCEQNLNHDAMYWYRQDPGQGLRLIYYSQIVNDFQKGDIAEGYSVSREKKESFPLTVTSAQKNPTAFYLCASMQGRTTDTQYFGPGTRLTVL.

This clone has only one observation. The chain recombines TRBV5-4 with TRBJ2-5; TRBD2 matches at 11 bases. This CDR3 has 16 amino acids. Per the germline V gene, CDR1 is SGHNT and CDR2 is YYREEE (reference sequence). Trimming at V came to 0 bases and at J to 5 bases, leaving 6 bases not matched to a gene. In DNA form, the CDR3 reads TGTGCCAGCAGCTTGGGCAATAGCGGGAGGGCGGAGACCCAGTACTTC. This gives the protein CASSLGNSGRAETQYF.

This chain uses TRBV6-5 with TRBJ1-4; 11 bases line up with TRBD1. From germline, CDR1 is MNHEY and CDR2 SVGAGI. Germline trimming cut 3 bases from V and 7 bases from J; bases unmatched to any gene: 4. The CDR3 sequence is 15 residues long. The CDR3 sequence is CASSYNGQGAEKLFF. CDR3 coding DNA: TGTGCCAGCAGTTATAACGGACAGGGGGCTGAAAAACTGTTTTTT.

This sequence joins TRBV30 and TRBJ1-6, with a weak D call TRBD1 (5 bases). V shed 0 bases and J shed 13 bases, with 16 bases lying between them. The CDR3 contains 14 residues. CDR1 is GTSNPN, CDR2 SVGIG, per germline (reference sequence). CDR3 bases: TGTGCCTGGAGTGTACAGGCAGACCTGTTTCCCCTCCACTTT. Amino acids: CAWSVQADLFPLHF.

V gene TRBV19 combines with J gene TRBJ1-5, with 9 bases matching TRBD1. CDR1 is LNHDA, CDR2 SQIVND, per germline (reference sequence). Losses at the gene ends were 2 bases for V and 5 bases for J; bases not matched to a gene: 1. The CDR3 is made up of 14 amino acids. CDR3 region: CASSITGGYQPQHF. DNA for the CDR3: TGTGCCAGTAGTATAACAGGGGGCTATCAGCCCCAGCATTTT.

The chain recombines TRBV5-1 with TRBJ1-1; a weak D match, TRBD1 (6 bases). The V gene lost 6 bases and the J gene lost 6 bases, with 9 bases spanning the gap. In germline, CDR1 is SGHRS, CDR2 YFSETQ. This CDR3 has 11 residues. CDR3 loop: CASTRGAEAFF. The DNA for the CDR3 is TGCGCCAGCACCAGGGGAGCTGAAGCTTTCTTT. The whole variable domain, filled in from reference TRBV5-1 and TRBJ1-1, reads KAGVTQTPRYLIKTRGQQVTLSCSPISGHRSVSWYQQTPGQGLQFLFEYFSETQRNKGNFPGRFSGRQFSNSRSEMNVSTLELGDSALYLCASTRGAEAFFGQGTRLTVV.

The J gene is TRBJ1-1, the V gene TRBV9, with D possibly matching TRBD1 (6 bases). CDR1 SGDLS and CDR2 YYNGEE come from the germline V gene. The CDR3 sequence is 14 residues long. Between the trimmed V and J ends, which lost 4 bases and 10 bases, there was a span of 20 bases. CDR3 loop: CASSPLTGTVGAFF. The CDR3 DNA reads TGTGCCAGCAGCCCCTTGACAGGAACGGTCGGAGCTTTCTTT.

This chain joins TRBV5-1 and TRBJ1-6, with D perhaps TRBD1 (6 bases). The CDR3 totals 15 residues. Trimming removed 4 bases from V and 8 bases from J, with 16 bases in between. Germline assignment: CDR1 SGHRS and CDR2 YFSETQ. The CDR3 loop reads CASSTSAGAHSPLHF. The CDR3 DNA sequence: TGCGCCAGCAGCACGTCCGCAGGGGCCCATTCACCCCTCCACTTT. Drawing the rest from reference TRBV5-1 and TRBJ1-6, the complete variable domain is KAGVTQTPRYLIKTRGQQVTLSCSPISGHRSVSWYQQTPGQGLQFLFEYFSETQRNKGNFPGRFSGRQFSNSRSEMNVSTLELGDSALYLCASSTSAGAHSPLHFGNGTRLTVT.

V gene TRBV27 combines with J gene TRBJ1-1; possibly TRBD1 for D (5 bases). The CDR3 totals 13 residues. V lost 6 bases, J lost 4 bases, and 12 bases lay in between. Germline loops: CDR1 MNHEY, CDR2 SMNVEV (reference sequence). CDR3 nucleotide sequence: TGTGCCAGCAGAGAGGGGCTCATCACTGAAGCTTTCTTT. It is translated as CASREGLITEAFF.

The chain joins TRBV24-1 to TRBJ1-2; 7 nucleotides align to TRBD1. Germline V gene data show CDR1 as KGHDR and CDR2 as SFDVKD. J lost 6 bases, V lost 1 base, and 7 bases had no gene match. The CDR3 has 15 residues. As DNA, the CDR3 is TGTGCCACCAGTGATTTTACAGGGGCGAGTGATGGCTACACCTTC. Residues: CATSDFTGASDGYTF.